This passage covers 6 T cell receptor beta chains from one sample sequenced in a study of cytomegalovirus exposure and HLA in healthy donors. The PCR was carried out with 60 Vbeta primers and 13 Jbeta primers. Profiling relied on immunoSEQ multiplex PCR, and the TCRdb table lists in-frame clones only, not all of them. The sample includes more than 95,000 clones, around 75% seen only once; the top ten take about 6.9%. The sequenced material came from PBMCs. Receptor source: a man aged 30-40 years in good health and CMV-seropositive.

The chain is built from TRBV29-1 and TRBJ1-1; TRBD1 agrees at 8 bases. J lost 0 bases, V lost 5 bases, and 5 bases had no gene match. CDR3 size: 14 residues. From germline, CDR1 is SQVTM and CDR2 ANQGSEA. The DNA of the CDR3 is TGCAGCGTTACTTGGACAGGGTTGAACACTGAAGCTTTCTTT. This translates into CSVTWTGLNTEAFF.

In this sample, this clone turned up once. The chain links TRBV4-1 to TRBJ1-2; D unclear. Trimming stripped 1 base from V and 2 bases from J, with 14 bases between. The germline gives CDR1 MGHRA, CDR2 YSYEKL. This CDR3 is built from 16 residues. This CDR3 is CASSQGSQRVNYGYTF. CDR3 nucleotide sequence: TGCGCCAGCAGCCAAGGCTCCCAGAGGGTAAACTATGGCTACACCTTC.

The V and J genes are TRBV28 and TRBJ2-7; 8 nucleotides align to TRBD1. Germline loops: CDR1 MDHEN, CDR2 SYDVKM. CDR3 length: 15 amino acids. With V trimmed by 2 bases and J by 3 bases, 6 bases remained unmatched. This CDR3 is CASSLPDRANYEQYF. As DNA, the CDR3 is TGTGCCAGCAGTTTACCGGACAGGGCTAACTACGAGCAGTACTTC.

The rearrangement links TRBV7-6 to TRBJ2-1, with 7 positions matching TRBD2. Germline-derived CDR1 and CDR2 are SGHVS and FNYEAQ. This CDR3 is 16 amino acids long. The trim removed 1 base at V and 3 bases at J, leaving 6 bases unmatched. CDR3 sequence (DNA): TGTGCCAGCAGCTTAGTAGGTCTAGCGGACTACAATGAGCAGTTCTTC. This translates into CASSLVGLADYNEQFF.

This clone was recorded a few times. Here the CDR3 DNA reads TGTGCCAGCAGCTTAGACGGGACAGGGATCTATGGCTACACCTTC. Translated, it gives CASSLDGTGIYGYTF. The J gene is TRBJ1-2, the V gene TRBV7-2; 9 bases are shared with TRBD1. V dropped 1 base and J dropped 4; count of bases not matched to a gene: 4. The CDR3 has 15 residues. Germline V gene sequence: CDR1 SGHTA, CDR2 FQGNSA.

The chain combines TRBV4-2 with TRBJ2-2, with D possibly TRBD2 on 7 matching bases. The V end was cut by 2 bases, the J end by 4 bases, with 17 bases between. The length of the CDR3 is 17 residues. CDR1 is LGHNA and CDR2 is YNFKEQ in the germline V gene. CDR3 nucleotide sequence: TGTGCCAGCAGCCAACCCTGGGGGGGGCAAGTCACCGGGGAGCTGTTTTTT. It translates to CASSQPWGGQVTGELFF.